A single count supports the clone carrying this T cell receptor beta chain. Its specificity is unknown. Time point described: week 11, during vaccination. Doses consisted of 300 ug of mutant IDH1 20-mer peptide each, paired with topical imiquimod. The sample is drawn from a study of a mutant IDH1 vaccine in newly diagnosed glioma. Study-wide findings and caveats: Immune responses induced by the vaccine were seen in roughly 93% of patients, spanning multiple MHC alleles.

Some clones are missing from TCRdb's copy, which holds only in-frame ones; the method was immunoSEQ multiplex PCR. The data hold around 65,000 clones, with 75% to 90% observed a single time. The CDR3 loop spans 16 amino acids. Germline V gives CDR1 LGHNT, CDR2 FRNRAP. V gave up 3 bases and J gave up 5 bases, with 14 bases separating them. This sample comprised PBMCs, obtained from a glioma patient whose treatment included an IDH1 peptide vaccine. The clonotype was recovered from a man aged 50-60 years with glioma. V gene TRBV12-5 combines with J gene TRBJ2-6; D possibly uses TRBD1 or TRBD2 (5 bases each). CDR3 residues: CASGFIGTTWANVLTF. The CDR3 coding sequence is TGTGCTAGTGGTTTCATAGGGACGACCTGGGCCAACGTCCTGACTTTC.